The clone carrying this T cell receptor beta chain was seen a handful of times. The germline V gene encodes CDR1 SGHAT and CDR2 FQNNGV. The CDR3 has 15 residues. J gave up 5 bases and V 5 bases, and 9 bases lay outside the gene matches. TCRdb processed the RT-PCR reads anew with MiXCR; each CDR3 protein has one entry. In the table there are about 680,000 distinct CDR3 sequences, approximately 15% of which are singletons. The chain carries TRBV11-2 and TRBJ2-1; TRBD2 matches 7 bases. The sequencing input was memory CD4+ T cells from blood. The sequence was collected from a female donor in good health, serving as a healthy control. The CDR3 nucleotides are TGTGCCAGCAGCCAGGGAGGGCGTTCCCACAATGAGCAGTTCTTC. Amino acid sequence: CASSQGGRSHNEQFF.